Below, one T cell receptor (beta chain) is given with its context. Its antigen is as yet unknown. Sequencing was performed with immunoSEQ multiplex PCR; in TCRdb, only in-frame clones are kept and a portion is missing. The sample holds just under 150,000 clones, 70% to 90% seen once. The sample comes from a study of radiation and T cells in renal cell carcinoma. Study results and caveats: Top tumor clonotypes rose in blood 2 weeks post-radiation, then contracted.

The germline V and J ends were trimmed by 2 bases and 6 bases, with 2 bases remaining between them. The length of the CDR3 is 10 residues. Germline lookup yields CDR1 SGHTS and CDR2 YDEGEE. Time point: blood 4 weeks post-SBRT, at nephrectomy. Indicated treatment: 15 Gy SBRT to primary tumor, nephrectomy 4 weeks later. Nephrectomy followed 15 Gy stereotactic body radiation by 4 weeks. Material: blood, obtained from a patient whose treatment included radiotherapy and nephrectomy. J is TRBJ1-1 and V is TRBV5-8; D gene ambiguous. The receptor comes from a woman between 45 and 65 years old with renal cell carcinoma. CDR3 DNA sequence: TGTGCCAGCAGCTTCGCTGAAGCTTTCTTT. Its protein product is CASSFAEAFF.